These T cell receptor beta chains were read from a single sample in a study of T cells in Graves' hyperthyroidism and ophthalmopathy. TCRdb independently ran MiXCR on the multiplex PCR reads; one entry per CDR3 protein. This table has under 350,000 distinct CDR3 sequences, roughly a fifth appearing once. The sequencing sample was made of blood. The receptors here all came from a woman in her forties or fifties with Graves' hyperthyroidism. Each CDR3 is given with its conserved first and last residue. The order of the fields is V gene, D gene, clone size, J gene, CDR3 DNA, CDR3 protein. The D gene is left open where the match is weak. Where a row states a size, it is once, few, many or the class of an expanded clone; other rows omit it.

TRBV5-1	.	many	TRBJ2-2	TGCGCCAGCAGCCCCCGGACAGACAACACCGGGGAGCTGTTTTTT	CASSPRTDNTGELFF
TRBV6-1	TRBD2	many	TRBJ2-7	TGTGCCAGCAGACCCGGACTAGCGAACTACGAGCAGTACTTC	CASRPGLANYEQYF
TRBV11-2	.	.	TRBJ1-5	TGTGCCAGCAGCTTAGAACAGGGTTTGGATCAGCCCCAGCATTTT	CASSLEQGLDQPQHF
TRBV3-1	.	many	TRBJ2-5	TGTGCCAGCAGCCAGAGACGGAGGGGCCAAGAGACCCAGTACTTC	CASSQRRRGQETQYF
TRBV7-9	.	.	TRBJ2-1	TGTGCCAGCAGCTTAGATGTGGGAAGAAATGAGCAGTTCTTC	CASSLDVGRNEQFF
TRBV11-2	.	.	TRBJ2-1	TGTGCCAGCAGCTTACTAGTCTCTGAGCAGTTCTTC	CASSLLVSEQFF
TRBV15	.	many	TRBJ1-1	TGTGCCACCAGCAGAGATCTGGGTAGGAACACTGAAGCTTTCTTT	CATSRDLGRNTEAFF
TRBV2	.	many	TRBJ2-1	TGTGCCAGCAGTGAGTCAATGAGTCGGCAGTTCTTC	CASSESMSRQFF
TRBV3-1	TRBD2	many	TRBJ2-3	TGTGCCAGCAGCCAACCGGGACTAGCCCTTGGCACAGATACGCAGTATTTT	CASSQPGLALGTDTQYF
TRBV27	.	few	TRBJ1-2	TGTGCCAGCGGGTCGGGACACAACTATGGCTACACCTTC	CASGSGHNYGYTF
TRBV29-1	.	few	TRBJ2-1	TGCAGCGTTCAAGTGGTCAACAATGAGCAGTTCTTC	CSVQVVNNEQFF
TRBV5-1	TRBD1	many	TRBJ1-1	TGCGCCAGCAGCCCCGGGACAGGGTACACTGAAGCTTTCTTT	CASSPGTGYTEAFF
TRBV2	.	many	TRBJ1-1	TGTGCCAGCAGAAGGGGACCGAACACTGAAGCTTTCTTT	CASRRGPNTEAFF
TRBV29-1	.	many	TRBJ2-5	TGCAGCGTTGCAGAAGGGTGGACCCAGTACTTC	CSVAEGWTQYF
TRBV27	.	many	TRBJ2-3	TGTGCCAGCAGGCCACCGGGACACCACCTTTTGTTGGATACGCAGTATTTT	CASRPPGHHLLLDTQYF
TRBV5-1	.	many	TRBJ2-7	TGCGCCAGCAGCTTGGCCGGGAACGACGAGCAGTACTTC	CASSLAGNDEQYF
TRBV7-9	TRBD1	.	TRBJ2-3	TGTGCCAGCAGAACCCGGACAGGGGGCATCGGAGATACGCAGTATTTT	CASRTRTGGIGDTQYF
TRBV20-1	.	many	TRBJ1-1	TGCAGTGTGGTGCGAGGGGGAAGGACTGAAGCTTTCTTT	CSVVRGGRTEAFF
TRBV7-3	.	many	TRBJ2-5	TGTGCCAGCAGCTTAACTTACCAAGAGACCCAGTACTTC	CASSLTYQETQYF
TRBV11-2	.	many	TRBJ1-1	TGTGCCAGCAGCTTAGATACGGATGAAGCTTTCTTT	CASSLDTDEAFF
TRBV3-1	.	many	TRBJ2-2	TGTGCCAGCAGCCAGGGGACTTACACCGGGGAGCTGTTTTTT	CASSQGTYTGELFF
TRBV3-1	.	many	TRBJ2-1	TGTGCCAGCAGCCAAGGGCGGGGGCCCTACAATGAGCAGTTCTTC	CASSQGRGPYNEQFF
TRBV29-1	TRBD2	many	TRBJ2-1	TGCAGCGTTACGGGAGGATCCTACAATGAGCAGTTCTTC	CSVTGGSYNEQFF
TRBV5-6	.	.	TRBJ2-7	TGTGCCAGCAGCTTTCGGTCCCAGGGGCTCTACGAGCAGTACTTC	CASSFRSQGLYEQYF
TRBV7-9	TRBD1	.	TRBJ2-1	TGTGCCAGCAGCCCAAGGCCGGGACAGGGGGCTAAGAATGGGCAGTTCTTC	CASSPRPGQGAKNGQFF
TRBV3-1	TRBD2	many	TRBJ2-1	TGTGCCAGCAGCCCTCTCGGTCAAGGGACTAGCTACAATGAGCAGTTCTTC	CASSPLGQGTSYNEQFF
TRBV28	.	many	TRBJ2-1	TGTGCCAGCAGTTATAGCGTGAGCTCCTACAATGAGCAGTTCTTC	CASSYSVSSYNEQFF
TRBV24-1	TRBD2	once	TRBJ2-2	TGTGCCACCAGTGACTGGGGGGGAGCGAACACCGGGGAGCTGTTTTTT	CATSDWGGANTGELFF
TRBV4-1	TRBD2	few	TRBJ2-7	TGCGCCAGCAGCTCCGGACTAGTCTCCTACGAGCAGTACTTC	CASSSGLVSYEQYF
TRBV2	.	many	TRBJ2-7	TGTGCCAGCAGTCCGGGACCCACCTCTCACGAGCAGTACTTC	CASSPGPTSHEQYF
TRBV6-1	.	few	TRBJ2-5	TGTGCCAGCAGGGGGGTTGGGGGAGAGACCCAGTACTTC	CASRGVGGETQYF
TRBV5-1	TRBD2	.	TRBJ2-1	TGCGCCAGCAGCTTGAGTAGCGGGGTCCTCAATGAGCAGTTCTTC	CASSLSSGVLNEQFF
TRBV28	TRBD1	many	TRBJ1-1	TGTGCCAGCAGGGTCCTTCAGGGGGTAGCTTTCTTT	CASRVLQGVAFF
TRBV27	.	.	TRBJ2-7	TGTGCCAGCAGCCAAGAAGGGGTTTTAGGCTACGAGCAGTACTTC	CASSQEGVLGYEQYF
TRBV9	TRBD1	.	TRBJ2-2	TGTGCCAGCAGCAAAATACAGGGGGCCGGGGAGCTGTTTTTT	CASSKIQGAGELFF
TRBV10-3	TRBD1	few	TRBJ1-5	TGTGCCATCAGTCCTCACGTTTCAGGGGGACAGCCCCAGCATTTT	CAISPHVSGGQPQHF
TRBV9	.	.	TRBJ1-3	TGTGCCAGCAGCCCGCAAGGGGAAGCTGGAAACACCATATATTTT	CASSPQGEAGNTIYF
TRBV27	.	.	TRBJ1-2	TGTGCCAGCAATTTCCTCCCACAGAAAACTAACTATGGCTACACCTTC	CASNFLPQKTNYGYTF
TRBV11-2	TRBD1	many	TRBJ1-2	TGTGCCAGCAGCCCAACCAGGGGGATCGGCTACACCTTC	CASSPTRGIGYTF
TRBV11-3	.	many	TRBJ2-7	TGTGCCAGCAGCTCCGCTCTGCGGACGCTCCACGAGCAGTACTTC	CASSSALRTLHEQYF
TRBV19	TRBD1	few	TRBJ1-5	TGTGCCAGTAGTATCACAGGGGGCAGACAGCCCCAGCATTTT	CASSITGGRQPQHF
TRBV6-1	.	many	TRBJ1-5	TGTGCCAGCAGCGACGGTAACAATCAGCCCCAGCATTTT	CASSDGNNQPQHF
TRBV7-8	TRBD1	.	TRBJ1-4	TGTGCCAGCAGTCGGGCCCGACAGGGCTTCGGTGAAAAACTGTTTTTT	CASSRARQGFGEKLFF
TRBV5-1	.	.	TRBJ2-2	TGCGCCAGCAGCTTGGATGGCTTCGGGGAGCTGTTTTTT	CASSLDGFGELFF
TRBV5-6	.	.	TRBJ2-3	TGTGCCAGCAGCTCGGTAGGGGGAGGGGGGGATACGCAGTATTTT	CASSSVGGGGDTQYF